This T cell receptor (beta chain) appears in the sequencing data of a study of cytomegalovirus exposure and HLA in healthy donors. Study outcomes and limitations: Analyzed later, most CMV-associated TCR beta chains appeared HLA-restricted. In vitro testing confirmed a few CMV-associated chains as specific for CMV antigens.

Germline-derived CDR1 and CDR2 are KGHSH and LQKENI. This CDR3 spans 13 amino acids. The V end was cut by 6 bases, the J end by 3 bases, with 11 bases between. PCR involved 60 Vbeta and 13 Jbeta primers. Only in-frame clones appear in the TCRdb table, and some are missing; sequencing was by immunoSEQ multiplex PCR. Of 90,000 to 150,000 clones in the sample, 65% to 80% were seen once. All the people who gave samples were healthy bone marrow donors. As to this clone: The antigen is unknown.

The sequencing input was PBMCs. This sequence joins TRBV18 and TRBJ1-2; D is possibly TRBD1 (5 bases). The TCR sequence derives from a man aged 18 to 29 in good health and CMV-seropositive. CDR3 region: CASSPGGDYGYTF. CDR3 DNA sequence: TGTGCCAGCTCCCCGGGGGGTGACTATGGCTACACCTTC.